This T cell receptor (beta chain) comes out of a study of blood T cell repertoires in COVID-19. The V gene's germline CDR1 is SNHLY and CDR2 FYNNEI. With 5 bases clipped from V and 4 bases from J, the junction kept 7 bases outside the gene matches. CDR3 size: 15 residues. Libraries were prepared by immunoSEQ multiplex PCR; TCRdb keeps only in-frame clonotypes and omits some of them. This repertoire shows 300,000 to 400,000 clones, around 89% found once; its top ten account for 0.95% to 1%. Sequencing was performed on PBMCs or T cells enriched from blood (not recorded which). The chain links TRBV2 to TRBJ1-5; 8 nucleotides match TRBD1. The source is a young woman with acute COVID-19. CDR3 DNA: TGTGCCAGCAGTACCGGGACAGGAGGTAATCAGCCCCAGCATTTT. It is translated as CASSTGTGGNQPQHF.